The clone carrying this T cell receptor (beta chain) was recorded at least ten times. No antigen is known for it. The germline V and J ends were trimmed by 6 bases and 8 bases, with 14 bases remaining between them. The CDR3 spans 13 residues. Per the germline V gene, CDR1 is MNHEY and CDR2 is SVGEGT. The authors amplified TCR beta CDR3 regions from RNA transcripts. First-round RT-PCR with HTBI primers preceded a second-round multiplex PCR. TCRdb itself ran the multiplex PCR reads through MiXCR, one entry per CDR3 protein. Among 300,000 to 500,000 distinct CDR3 sequences listed, 15% were seen once. The entry originates in a study of Graves' ophthalmopathy and Graves' hyperthyroidism. Points from the study as a whole: Ophthalmopathy and stable hyperthyroidism were discriminated by a 13-signature model, with over 85% sensitivity and 81.08% specificity.

The chain couples TRBV6-2 or TRBV6-3 to TRBJ1-5; no reliable D call. Sequencing was performed on peripheral blood. This receptor was identified in a woman between 18 and 29 years old with stable Graves' hyperthyroidism. CDR3 coding DNA: TGTGCCAGCAGCCCTTCGACCTTTGAGCCCCAGCATTTT. Its protein product is CASSPSTFEPQHF.